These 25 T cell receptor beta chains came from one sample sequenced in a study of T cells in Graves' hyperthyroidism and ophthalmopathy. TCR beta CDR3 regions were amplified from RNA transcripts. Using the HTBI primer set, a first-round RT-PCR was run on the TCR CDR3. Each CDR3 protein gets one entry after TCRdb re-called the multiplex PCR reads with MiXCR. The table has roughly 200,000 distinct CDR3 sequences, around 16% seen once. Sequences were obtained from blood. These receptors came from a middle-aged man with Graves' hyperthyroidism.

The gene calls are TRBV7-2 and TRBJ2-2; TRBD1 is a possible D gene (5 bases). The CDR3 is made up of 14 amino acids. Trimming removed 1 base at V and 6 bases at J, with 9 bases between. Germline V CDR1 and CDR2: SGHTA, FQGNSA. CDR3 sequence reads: CASSLVGVPGELFF. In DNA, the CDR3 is TGTGCCAGCAGCTTAGTAGGGGTACCCGGGGAGCTGTTTTTT.

The DNA for the CDR3 is TGTGCCAGCAGCTTAGATAATGGTTCACCCCTCCACTTT. This codes for CASSLDNGSPLHF. The chain has TRBV7-2 and TRBJ1-6; no clear D gene. In germline, CDR1 is SGHTA, CDR2 FQGNSA. V gave up 1 base and J gave up 9 bases, with 7 bases separating them. The CDR3 runs 13 residues.

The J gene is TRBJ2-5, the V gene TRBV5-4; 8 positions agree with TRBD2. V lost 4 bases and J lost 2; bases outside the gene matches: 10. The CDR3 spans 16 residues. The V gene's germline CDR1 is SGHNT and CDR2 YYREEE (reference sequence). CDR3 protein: CASSPGAGGGQETQYF. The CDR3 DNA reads TGTGCCAGCAGCCCCGGTGCCGGCGGGGGGCAAGAGACCCAGTACTTC.

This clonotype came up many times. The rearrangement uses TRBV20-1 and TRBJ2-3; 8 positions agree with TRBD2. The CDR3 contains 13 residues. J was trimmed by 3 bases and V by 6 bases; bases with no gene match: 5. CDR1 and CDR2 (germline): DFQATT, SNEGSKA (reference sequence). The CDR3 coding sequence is TGCAGTGCCCCGGGAGGGGTGACAGATACGCAGTATTTT. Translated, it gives CSAPGGVTDTQYF.

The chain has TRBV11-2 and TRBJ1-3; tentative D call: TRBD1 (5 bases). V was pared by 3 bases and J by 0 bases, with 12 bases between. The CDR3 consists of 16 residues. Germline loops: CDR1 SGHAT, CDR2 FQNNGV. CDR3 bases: TGTGCCAGCAGCTTGGTCAGGGCCAACTCTGGAAACACCATATATTTT. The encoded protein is CASSLVRANSGNTIYF.

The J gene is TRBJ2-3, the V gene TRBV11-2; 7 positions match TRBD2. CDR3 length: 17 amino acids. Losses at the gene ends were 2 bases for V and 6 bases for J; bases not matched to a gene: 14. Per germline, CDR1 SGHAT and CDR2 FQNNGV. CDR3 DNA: TGTGCCAGCAGCTTACACGGGCGGCGGGAGTGGACGGATACGCAGTATTTT. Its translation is CASSLHGRREWTDTQYF. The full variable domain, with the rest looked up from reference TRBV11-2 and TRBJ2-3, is EAGVAQSPRYKIIEKRQSVAFWCNPISGHATLYWYQQILGQGPKLLIQFQNNGVVDDSQLPKDRFSAERLKGVDSTLKIQPAKLEDSAVYLCASSLHGRREWTDTQYFGPGTRLTVL.

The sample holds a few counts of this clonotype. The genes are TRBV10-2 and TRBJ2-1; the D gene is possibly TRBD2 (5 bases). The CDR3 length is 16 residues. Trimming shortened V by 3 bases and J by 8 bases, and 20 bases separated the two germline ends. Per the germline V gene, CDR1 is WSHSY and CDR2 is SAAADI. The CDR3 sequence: CASSDPPGGGPHEQFF. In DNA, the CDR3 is TGCGCCAGCAGTGACCCGCCCGGTGGAGGACCCCATGAGCAGTTCTTC.

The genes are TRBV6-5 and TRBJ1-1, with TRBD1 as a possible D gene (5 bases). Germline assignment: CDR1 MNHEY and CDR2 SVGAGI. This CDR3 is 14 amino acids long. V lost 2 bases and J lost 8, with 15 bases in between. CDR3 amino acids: CASSYPGGDYEAFF. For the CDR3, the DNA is TGTGCCAGCAGTTACCCCGGGGGGGACTACGAAGCTTTCTTT.

CDR3 nucleotides: TGTGCCAGCGCACCGACCGGGGGGGGCCAATACAATGAGCAGTTCTTC. This codes for CASAPTGGGQYNEQFF. The chain uses TRBV3-1 and TRBJ2-1; TRBD2 matches at 8 bases. Germline lookup yields CDR1 LGHDT and CDR2 YNNKEL (reference sequence). This CDR3 has 16 amino acids. Trimming removed 8 bases from V and 4 bases from J; junction bases left unmatched: 13.

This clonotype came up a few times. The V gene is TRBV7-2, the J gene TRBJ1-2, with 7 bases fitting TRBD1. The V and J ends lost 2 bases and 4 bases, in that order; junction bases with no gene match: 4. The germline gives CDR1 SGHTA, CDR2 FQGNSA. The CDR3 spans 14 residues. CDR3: CASSLRTGAYGYTF. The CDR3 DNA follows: TGTGCCAGCAGCTTAAGGACAGGTGCCTATGGCTACACCTTC.

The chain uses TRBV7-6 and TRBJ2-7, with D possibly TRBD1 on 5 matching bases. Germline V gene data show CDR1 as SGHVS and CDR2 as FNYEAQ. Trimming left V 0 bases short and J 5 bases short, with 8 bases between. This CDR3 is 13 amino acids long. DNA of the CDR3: TGTGCCAGCAGCTTAGCTAGGGGTAACGAGCAGTACTTC. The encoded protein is CASSLARGNEQYF.

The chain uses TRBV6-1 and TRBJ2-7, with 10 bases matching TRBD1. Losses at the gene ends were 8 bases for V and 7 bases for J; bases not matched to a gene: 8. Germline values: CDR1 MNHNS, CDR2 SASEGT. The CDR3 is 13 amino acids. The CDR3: CASLMGQGFEQYF. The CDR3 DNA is TGTGCCAGCCTTATGGGACAGGGGTTTGAGCAGTACTTC.

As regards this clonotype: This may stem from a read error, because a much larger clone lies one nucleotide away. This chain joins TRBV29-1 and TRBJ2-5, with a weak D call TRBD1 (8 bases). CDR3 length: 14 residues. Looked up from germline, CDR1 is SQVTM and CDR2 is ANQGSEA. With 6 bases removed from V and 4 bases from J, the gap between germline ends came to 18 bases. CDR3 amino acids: CSVDTGGRGETQYF. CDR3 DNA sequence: TGCAGCGTCGATACAGGGGGGAGGGGAGAGACCCAGTACTTC.

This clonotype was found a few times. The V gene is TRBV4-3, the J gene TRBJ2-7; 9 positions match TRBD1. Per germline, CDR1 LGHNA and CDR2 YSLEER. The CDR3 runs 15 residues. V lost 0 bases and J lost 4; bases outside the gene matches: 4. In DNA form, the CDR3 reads TGCGCCAGCAGCCAAGAGCAACAGGGGGCTTACGAGCAGTACTTC. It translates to CASSQEQQGAYEQYF.

CDR3 protein: CSVQEAGGGYGYTF. The CDR3 DNA follows: TGCAGCGTCCAAGAGGCGGGGGGAGGATATGGCTACACCTTC. This chain uses TRBV29-1 with TRBJ1-2, with D possibly TRBD1 on 5 matching bases. Looked up from germline, CDR1 is SQVTM and CDR2 is ANQGSEA. The ends were cut back, 6 bases at V and 5 bases at J, with 19 bases in the middle. The CDR3 loop spans 14 amino acids. Full variable domain (remainder filled in from reference TRBV29-1 and TRBJ1-2): SAVISQKPSRDICQRGTSLTIQCQVDSQVTMMFWYRQQPGQSLTLIATANQGSEATYESGFVIDKFPISRPNLTFSTLTVSNMSPEDSSIYLCSVQEAGGGYGYTFGSGTRLTVV.

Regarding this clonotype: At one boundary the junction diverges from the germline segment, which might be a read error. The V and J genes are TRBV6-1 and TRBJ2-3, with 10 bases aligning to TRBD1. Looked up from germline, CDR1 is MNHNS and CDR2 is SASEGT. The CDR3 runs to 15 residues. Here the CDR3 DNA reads TGTGCCTGCAGTAGACAGGGGGCGCGACCAGATACGCAGTATTTT. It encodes CACSRQGARPDTQYF.

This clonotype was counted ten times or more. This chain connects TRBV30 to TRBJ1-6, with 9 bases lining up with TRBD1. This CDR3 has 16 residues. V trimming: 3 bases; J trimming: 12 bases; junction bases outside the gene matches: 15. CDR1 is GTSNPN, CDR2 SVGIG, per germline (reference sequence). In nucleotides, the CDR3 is TGTGCCTGGAGCATCCCCGGGACAGGGAAGGTGGGACCCCTCCACTTT. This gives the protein CAWSIPGTGKVGPLHF.

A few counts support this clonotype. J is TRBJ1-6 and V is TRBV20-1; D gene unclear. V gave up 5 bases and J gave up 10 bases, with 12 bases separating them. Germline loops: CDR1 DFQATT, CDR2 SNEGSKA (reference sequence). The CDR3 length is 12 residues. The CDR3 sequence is CSAVTRTSPLHF. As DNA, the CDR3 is TGCAGTGCTGTAACAAGGACCTCACCCCTCCACTTT.

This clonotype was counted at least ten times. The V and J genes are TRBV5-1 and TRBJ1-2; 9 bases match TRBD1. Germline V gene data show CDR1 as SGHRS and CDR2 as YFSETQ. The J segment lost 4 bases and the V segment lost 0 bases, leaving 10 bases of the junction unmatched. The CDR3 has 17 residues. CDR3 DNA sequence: TGCGCCAGCAGCTTGGCTCGAGGGACAGGGCCCGGCTATGGCTACACCTTC. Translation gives CASSLARGTGPGYGYTF.

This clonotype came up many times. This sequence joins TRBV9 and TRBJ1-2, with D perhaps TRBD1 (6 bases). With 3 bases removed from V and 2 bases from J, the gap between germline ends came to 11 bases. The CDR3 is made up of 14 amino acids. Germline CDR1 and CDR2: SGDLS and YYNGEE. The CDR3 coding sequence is TGTGCCAGCAGCGCACGGGACACAAACTATGGCTACACCTTC. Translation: CASSARDTNYGYTF.

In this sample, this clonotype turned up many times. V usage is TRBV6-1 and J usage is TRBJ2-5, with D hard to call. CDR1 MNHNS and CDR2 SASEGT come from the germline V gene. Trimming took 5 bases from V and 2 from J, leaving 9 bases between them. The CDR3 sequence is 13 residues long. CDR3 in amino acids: CASSYAGQETQYF. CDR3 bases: TGTGCCAGCAGTTATGCTGGGCAAGAGACCCAGTACTTC.

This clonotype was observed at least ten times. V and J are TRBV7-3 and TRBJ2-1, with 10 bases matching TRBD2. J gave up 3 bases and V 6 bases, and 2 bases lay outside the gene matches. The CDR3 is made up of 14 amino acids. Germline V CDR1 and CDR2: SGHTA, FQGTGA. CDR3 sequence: CASSRLAGYNEQFF. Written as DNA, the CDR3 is TGTGCCAGCAGTCGACTAGCGGGCTACAATGAGCAGTTCTTC.

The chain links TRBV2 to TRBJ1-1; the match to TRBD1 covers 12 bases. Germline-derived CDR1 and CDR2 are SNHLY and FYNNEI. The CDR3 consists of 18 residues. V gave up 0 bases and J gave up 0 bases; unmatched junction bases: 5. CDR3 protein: CASSEAGGTGGMNTEAFF. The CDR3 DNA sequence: TGTGCCAGCAGTGAAGCGGGGGGGACAGGGGGCATGAACACTGAAGCTTTCTTT.

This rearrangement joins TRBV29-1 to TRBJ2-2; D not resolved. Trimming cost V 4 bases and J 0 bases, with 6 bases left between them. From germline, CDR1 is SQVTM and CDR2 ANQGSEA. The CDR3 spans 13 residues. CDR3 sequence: CSVAQTNTGELFF. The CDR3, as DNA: TGCAGCGTTGCTCAGACGAACACCGGGGAGCTGTTTTTT.

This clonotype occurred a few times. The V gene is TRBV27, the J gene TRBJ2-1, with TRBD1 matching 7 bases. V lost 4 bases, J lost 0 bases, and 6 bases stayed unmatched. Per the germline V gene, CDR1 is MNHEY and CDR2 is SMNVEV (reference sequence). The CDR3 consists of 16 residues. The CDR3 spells CASSSTGTASYNEQFF. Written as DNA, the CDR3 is TGTGCCAGCAGTTCCACCGGGACAGCCTCCTACAATGAGCAGTTCTTC.